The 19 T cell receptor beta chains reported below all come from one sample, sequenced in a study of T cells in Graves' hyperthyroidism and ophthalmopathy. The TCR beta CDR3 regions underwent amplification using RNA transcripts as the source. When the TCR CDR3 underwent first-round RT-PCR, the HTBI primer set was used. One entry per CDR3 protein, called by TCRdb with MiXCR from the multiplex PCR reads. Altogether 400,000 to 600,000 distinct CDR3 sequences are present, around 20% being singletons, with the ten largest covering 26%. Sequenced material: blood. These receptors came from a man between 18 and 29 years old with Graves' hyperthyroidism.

CDR3 DNA sequence: TGCGCCAGCAGGGGCCATGACACTGAAGCTTTCTTT. Amino acids: CASRGHDTEAFF. The genes are TRBV5-1 and TRBJ1-1; D gene unclear. The germline gives CDR1 SGHRS, CDR2 YFSETQ. Trimming took off 5 bases at V and 3 bases at J, with 8 bases between the two ends. This CDR3 comprises 12 residues.

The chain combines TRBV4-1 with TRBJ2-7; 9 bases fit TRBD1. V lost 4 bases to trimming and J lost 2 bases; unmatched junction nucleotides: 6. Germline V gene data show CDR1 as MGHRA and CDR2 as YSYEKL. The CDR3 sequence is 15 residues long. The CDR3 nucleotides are TGCGCCAGCAGCCTTAGGACAGGGGATACCTACGAGCAGTACTTC. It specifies CASSLRTGDTYEQYF.

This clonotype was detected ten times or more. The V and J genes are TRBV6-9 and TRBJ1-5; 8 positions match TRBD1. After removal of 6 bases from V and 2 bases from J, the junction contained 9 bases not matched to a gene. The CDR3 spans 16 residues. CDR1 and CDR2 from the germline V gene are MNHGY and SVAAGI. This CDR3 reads CASSHGQGAGNQPQHF. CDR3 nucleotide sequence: TGTGCCAGCAGCCACGGACAGGGAGCGGGCAATCAGCCCCAGCATTTT.

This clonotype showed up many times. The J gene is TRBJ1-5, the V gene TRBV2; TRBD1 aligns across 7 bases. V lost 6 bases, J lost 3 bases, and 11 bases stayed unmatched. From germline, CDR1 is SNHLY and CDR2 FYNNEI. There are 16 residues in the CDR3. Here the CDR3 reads CASSLRGTANNQPQHF. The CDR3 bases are TGTGCCAGCAGCCTAAGGGGGACAGCAAACAATCAGCCCCAGCATTTT.

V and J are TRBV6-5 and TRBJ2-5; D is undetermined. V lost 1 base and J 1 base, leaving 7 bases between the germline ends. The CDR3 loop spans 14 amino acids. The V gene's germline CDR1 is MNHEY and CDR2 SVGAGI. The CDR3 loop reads CASSYWASQETQYF. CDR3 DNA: TGTGCCAGCAGTTACTGGGCTAGCCAAGAGACCCAGTACTTC.

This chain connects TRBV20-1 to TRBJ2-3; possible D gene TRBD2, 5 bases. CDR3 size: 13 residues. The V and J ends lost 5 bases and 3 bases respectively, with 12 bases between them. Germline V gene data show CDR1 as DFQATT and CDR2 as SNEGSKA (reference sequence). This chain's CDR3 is CSASSGRTDTQYF. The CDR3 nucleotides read TGCAGTGCTTCATCGGGGAGAACAGATACGCAGTATTTT.

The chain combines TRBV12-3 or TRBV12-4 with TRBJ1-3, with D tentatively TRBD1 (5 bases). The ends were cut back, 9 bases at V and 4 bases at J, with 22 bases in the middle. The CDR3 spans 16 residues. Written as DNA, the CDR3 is TGTGCCAGTAAATTTCGGGGGACCGAGGAGGGAAACACCATATATTTT. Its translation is CASKFRGTEEGNTIYF.

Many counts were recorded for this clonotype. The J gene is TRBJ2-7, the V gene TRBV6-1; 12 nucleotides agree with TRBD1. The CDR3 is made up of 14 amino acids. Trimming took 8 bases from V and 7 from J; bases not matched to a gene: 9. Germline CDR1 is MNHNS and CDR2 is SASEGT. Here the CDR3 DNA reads TGTGCCAGCGGGAGGGACAGGGGGCTAAAGGAGCAGTACTTC. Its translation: CASGRDRGLKEQYF.

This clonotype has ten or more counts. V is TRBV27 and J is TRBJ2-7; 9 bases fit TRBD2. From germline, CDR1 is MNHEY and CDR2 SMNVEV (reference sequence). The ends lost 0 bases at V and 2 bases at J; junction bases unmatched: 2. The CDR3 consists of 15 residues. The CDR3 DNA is TGTGCCAGCAGTTTATCTGAGCGGGGGGCCTACGAGCAGTACTTC. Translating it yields CASSLSERGAYEQYF.

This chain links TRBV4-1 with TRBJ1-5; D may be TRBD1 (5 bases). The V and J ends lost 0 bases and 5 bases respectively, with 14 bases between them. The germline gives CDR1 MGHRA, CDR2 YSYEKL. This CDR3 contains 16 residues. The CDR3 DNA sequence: TGCGCCAGCAGCCAAGATGTGGGCAGGGAGGATCAGCCCCAGCATTTT. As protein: CASSQDVGREDQPQHF.

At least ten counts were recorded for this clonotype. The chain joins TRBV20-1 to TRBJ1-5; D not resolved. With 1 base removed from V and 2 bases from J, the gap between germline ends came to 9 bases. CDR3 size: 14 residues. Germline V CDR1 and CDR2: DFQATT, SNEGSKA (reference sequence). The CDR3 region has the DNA TGCAGTGCTAGAGGCTCTACAGGCAATCAGCCCCAGCATTTT. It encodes CSARGSTGNQPQHF.

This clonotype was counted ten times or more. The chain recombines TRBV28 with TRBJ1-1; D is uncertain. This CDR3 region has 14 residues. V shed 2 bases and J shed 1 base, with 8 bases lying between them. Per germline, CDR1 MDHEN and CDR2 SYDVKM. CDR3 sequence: CASSLSEGNTEAFF. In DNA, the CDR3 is TGTGCCAGCAGTTTAAGTGAGGGGAACACTGAAGCTTTCTTT.

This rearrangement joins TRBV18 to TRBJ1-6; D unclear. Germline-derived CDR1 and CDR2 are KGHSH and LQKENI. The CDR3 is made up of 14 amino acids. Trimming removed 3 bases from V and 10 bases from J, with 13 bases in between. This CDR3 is CASSPRQLESPLHF. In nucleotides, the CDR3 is TGTGCCAGCTCACCCCGCCAACTAGAATCACCCCTCCACTTT.

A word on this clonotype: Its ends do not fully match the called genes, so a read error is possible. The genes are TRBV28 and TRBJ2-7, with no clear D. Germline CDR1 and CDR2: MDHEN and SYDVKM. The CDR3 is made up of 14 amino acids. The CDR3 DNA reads TGTGCCAGCAGTTCGGCAGGTCTGTCCTACGAGCAGTGCTTC. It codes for CASSSAGLSYEQCF.

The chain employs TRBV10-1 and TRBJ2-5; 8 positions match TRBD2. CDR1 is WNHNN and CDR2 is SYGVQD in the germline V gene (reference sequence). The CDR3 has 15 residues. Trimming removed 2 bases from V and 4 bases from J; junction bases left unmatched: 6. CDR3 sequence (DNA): TGCGCCAGCAGTGAGAATAGCGGGATGGCAGAGACCCAGTACTTC. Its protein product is CASSENSGMAETQYF.

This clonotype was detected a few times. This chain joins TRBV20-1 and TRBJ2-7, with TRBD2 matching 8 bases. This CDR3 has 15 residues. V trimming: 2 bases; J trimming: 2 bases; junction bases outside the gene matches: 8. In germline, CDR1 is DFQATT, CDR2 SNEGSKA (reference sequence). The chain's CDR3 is CSARPSLAGPYEQYF. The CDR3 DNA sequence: TGCAGTGCTAGACCCTCTTTAGCGGGGCCCTACGAGCAGTACTTC.

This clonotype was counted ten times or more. This CDR3 is CASSLDGSPGANVLTF. The CDR3 region has the DNA TGCGCCAGCAGCTTGGATGGCAGCCCCGGGGCCAACGTCCTGACTTTC. The chain combines TRBV5-1 with TRBJ2-6; D remains ambiguous. The CDR3 has 16 residues. CDR1 is SGHRS, CDR2 YFSETQ, per germline. Trimming took off 0 bases at V and 4 bases at J, with 11 bases between the two ends.

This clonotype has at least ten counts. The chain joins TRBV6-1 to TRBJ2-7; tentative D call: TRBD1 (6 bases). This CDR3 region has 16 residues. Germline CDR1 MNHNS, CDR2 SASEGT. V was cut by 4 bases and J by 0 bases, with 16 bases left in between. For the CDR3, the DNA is TGTGCCAGCAGTGGTACCAACAGGGCTATCTCCTACGAGCAGTACTTC. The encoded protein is CASSGTNRAISYEQYF.

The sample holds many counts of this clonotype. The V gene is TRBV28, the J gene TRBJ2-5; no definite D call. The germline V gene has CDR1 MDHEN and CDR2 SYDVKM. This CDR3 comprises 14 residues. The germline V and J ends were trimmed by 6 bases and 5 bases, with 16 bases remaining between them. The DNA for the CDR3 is TGTGCCAGCAGCCGTGGGTCCCTAAGCGAGACCCAGTACTTC. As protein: CASSRGSLSETQYF.